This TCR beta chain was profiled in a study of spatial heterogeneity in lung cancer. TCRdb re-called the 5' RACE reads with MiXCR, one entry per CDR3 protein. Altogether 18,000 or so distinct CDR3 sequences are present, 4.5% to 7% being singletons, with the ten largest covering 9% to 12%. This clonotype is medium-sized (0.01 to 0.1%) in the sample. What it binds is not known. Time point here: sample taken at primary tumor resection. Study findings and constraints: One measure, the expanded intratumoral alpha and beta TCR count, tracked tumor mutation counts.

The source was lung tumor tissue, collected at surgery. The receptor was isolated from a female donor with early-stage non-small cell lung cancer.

CDR3 bases: TGCGCCAGCAGCTTGGGGGAGGCTTACCGAACAGATACGCAGTATTTT. Its translation is CASSLGEAYRTDTQYF. The chain employs TRBV5-1 and TRBJ2-3, with a weak D call TRBD2 (6 bases). This CDR3 is built from 16 residues. Germline V gene lookup returns CDR1 SGHRS and CDR2 YFSETQ. V gave up 0 bases and J gave up 3 bases, with 14 bases separating them.